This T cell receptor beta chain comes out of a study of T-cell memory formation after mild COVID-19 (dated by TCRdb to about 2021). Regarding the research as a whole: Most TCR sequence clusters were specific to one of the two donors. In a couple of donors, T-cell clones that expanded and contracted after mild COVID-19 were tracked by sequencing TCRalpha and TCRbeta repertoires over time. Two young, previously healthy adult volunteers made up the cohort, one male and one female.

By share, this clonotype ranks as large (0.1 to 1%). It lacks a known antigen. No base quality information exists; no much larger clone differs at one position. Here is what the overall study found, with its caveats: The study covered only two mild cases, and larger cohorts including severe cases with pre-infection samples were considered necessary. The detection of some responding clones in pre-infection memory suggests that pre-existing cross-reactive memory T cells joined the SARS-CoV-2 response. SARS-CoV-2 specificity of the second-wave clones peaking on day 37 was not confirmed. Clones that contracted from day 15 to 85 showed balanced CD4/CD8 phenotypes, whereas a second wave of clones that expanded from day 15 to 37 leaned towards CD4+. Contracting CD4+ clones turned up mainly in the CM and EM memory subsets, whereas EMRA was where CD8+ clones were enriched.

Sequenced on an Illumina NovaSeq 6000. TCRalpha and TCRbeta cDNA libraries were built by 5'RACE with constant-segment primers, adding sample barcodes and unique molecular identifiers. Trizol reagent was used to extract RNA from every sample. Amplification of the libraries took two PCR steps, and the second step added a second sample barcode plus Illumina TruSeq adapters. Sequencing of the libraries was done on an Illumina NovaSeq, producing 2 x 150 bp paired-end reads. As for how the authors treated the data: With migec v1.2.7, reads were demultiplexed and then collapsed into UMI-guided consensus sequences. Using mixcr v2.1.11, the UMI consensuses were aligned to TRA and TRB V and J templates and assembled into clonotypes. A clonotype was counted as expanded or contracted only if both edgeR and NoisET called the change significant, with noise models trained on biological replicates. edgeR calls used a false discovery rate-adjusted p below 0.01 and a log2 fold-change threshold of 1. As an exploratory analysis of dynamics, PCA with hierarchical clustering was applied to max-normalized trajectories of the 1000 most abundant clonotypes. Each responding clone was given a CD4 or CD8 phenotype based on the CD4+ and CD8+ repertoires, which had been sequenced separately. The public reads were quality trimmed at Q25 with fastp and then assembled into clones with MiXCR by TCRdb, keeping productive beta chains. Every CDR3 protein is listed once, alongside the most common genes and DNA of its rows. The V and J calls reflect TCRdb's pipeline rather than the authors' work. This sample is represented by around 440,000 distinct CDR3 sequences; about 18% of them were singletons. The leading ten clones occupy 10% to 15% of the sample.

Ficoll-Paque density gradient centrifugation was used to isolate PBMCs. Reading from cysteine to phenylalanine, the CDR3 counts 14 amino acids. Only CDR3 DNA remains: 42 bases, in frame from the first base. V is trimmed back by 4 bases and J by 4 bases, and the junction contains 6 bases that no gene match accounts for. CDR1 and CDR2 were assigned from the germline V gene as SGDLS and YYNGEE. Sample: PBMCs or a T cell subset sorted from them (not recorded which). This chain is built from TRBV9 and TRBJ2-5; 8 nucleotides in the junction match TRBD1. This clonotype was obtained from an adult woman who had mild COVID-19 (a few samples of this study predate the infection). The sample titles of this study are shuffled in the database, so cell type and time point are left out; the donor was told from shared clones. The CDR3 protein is CASSKTGAGETQYF. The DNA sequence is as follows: TGTGCCAGCAGCAAGACAGGGGCGGGAGAGACCCAGTACTTC.